These 29 T cell receptor beta chains originate from one sample sequenced in a study of T cells in Graves' hyperthyroidism and ophthalmopathy. Researchers amplified the TCR beta CDR3 regions from RNA transcripts. The HTBI set primed first-round TCR CDR3 RT-PCR. TCRdb ran MiXCR on the multiplex PCR reads and lists one entry per CDR3 protein. The sample lists some 350,000 distinct CDR3 sequences, approximately 25% seen once, with more than 60% in the top ten. Material for sequencing was blood. Every receptor here comes from a man in his fifties with Graves' hyperthyroidism.

This sequence joins TRBV11-1 and TRBJ2-3; tentative D call: TRBD2 (6 bases). The length of the CDR3 is 16 residues. Trimming shortened V by 1 base and J by 4 bases, and 15 bases separated the two germline ends. Looked up from germline, CDR1 is SGHAT and CDR2 is FQDESV (reference sequence). The CDR3 sequence is CASSLGAGQGADTQYF. In nucleotides, the CDR3 is TGTGCCAGCAGCTTAGGGGCGGGGCAGGGAGCAGATACGCAGTATTTT.

This clonotype turned up a few times. Here the CDR3 DNA reads TGTGCCAGCAGTTACATCGGGGATGAGCAGTTCTTC. It translates to CASSYIGDEQFF. The chain couples TRBV6-5 to TRBJ2-1; D is possibly TRBD2 (5 bases). The CDR3 has 12 amino acids. Germline V gene lookup returns CDR1 MNHEY and CDR2 SVGAGI. Trimming took 2 bases from V and 8 from J, leaving 7 bases between them.

The chain joins TRBV24-1 to TRBJ1-5; 7 bases agree with TRBD1. J was trimmed by 8 bases and V by 3 bases; bases with no gene match: 6. Germline V gives CDR1 KGHDR, CDR2 SFDVKD. This CDR3 comprises 14 residues. The CDR3, as DNA: TGTGCCACCAGTGATACAGGGGTCATCGAGCCCCAGCATTTT. Amino acid sequence: CATSDTGVIEPQHF.

About this clonotype: Possible read error: a much larger clone is one base away. This rearrangement joins TRBV28 to TRBJ1-1; D gene ambiguous. This CDR3 is 11 amino acids long. V was pared by 6 bases and J by 3 bases, with 5 bases between. Germline V gives CDR1 MDHEN, CDR2 SYDVKM. CDR3 bases: TGTGCCAGCAGGGAGGACACTGAAGCTTTCTTT. It yields the protein CASREDTEAFF.

The CDR3 protein is CASGLTSLQSSYNEQFF. As DNA, the CDR3 is TGTGCTAGTGGTTTGACTTCGCTCCAAAGCTCCTACAATGAGCAGTTCTTC. V gene TRBV12-5 combines with J gene TRBJ2-1; D remains unclear. V was trimmed by 2 bases and J by 0 bases, leaving 14 bases between them. The CDR3 extends over 17 amino acids. Per the germline V gene, CDR1 is LGHNT and CDR2 is FRNRAP.

The gene calls are TRBV10-3 and TRBJ1-2, with 7 nucleotides matching TRBD1. The CDR3 spans 15 residues. Per germline, CDR1 ENHRY and CDR2 SYGVKD. With V trimmed by 0 bases and J by 3 bases, 4 bases remained unmatched. CDR3 DNA: TGTGCCATCAGTGAGTCAAAGGGGGCGGACTATGGCTACACCTTC. This encodes CAISESKGADYGYTF.

This clonotype has ten or more counts. The J gene is TRBJ2-1, the V gene TRBV6-1; perhaps TRBD1 as D (5 bases). V lost 6 bases to trimming and J lost 6 bases, with 12 bases between them. The CDR3 runs 13 residues. CDR1 MNHNS and CDR2 SASEGT come from the germline V gene. Here the CDR3 DNA reads TGTGCCAGCAGCAAGACAGACACCAATGAGCAGTTCTTC. It is translated as CASSKTDTNEQFF.

As to this clonotype: This sequence may be a read error, since a much larger clone differs from it by one base. This sequence joins TRBV28 and TRBJ2-1; 13 bases are shared with TRBD2. The CDR3 spans 16 residues. The V gene's germline CDR1 is MDHEN and CDR2 SYDVKM. The CDR3 reads CASSSGLAGAYNERFF. CDR3 bases: TGTGCCAGCAGTTCTGGACTAGCGGGAGCCTACAATGAGCGGTTCTTC.

As to this clonotype: The junction differs from germline at one of its ends, possibly a read error. This chain joins TRBV6-1 and TRBJ1-4; tentative D call: TRBD1 (5 bases). The V gene's germline CDR1 is MNHNS and CDR2 SASEGT. The CDR3 length is 15 residues. Written as DNA, the CDR3 is TGTGCCAGCGGCCCTTCTGCAGGGAGACGAGAAAACCTGTTTTTT. Translation: CASGPSAGRRENLFF.

This clonotype was recorded many times. The chain recombines TRBV2 with TRBJ1-4, with D unresolved. Germline V lookup: CDR1 SNHLY, CDR2 FYNNEI. CDR3 length equals 15 residues. Trimming stripped 8 bases from V and 4 bases from J, with 17 bases between. The CDR3 reads CASGRIGDRNEKLFF. For the CDR3, the DNA is TGTGCCAGCGGCCGTATCGGGGATCGTAATGAAAAACTGTTTTTT.

This chain joins TRBV10-3 and TRBJ2-3; possibly TRBD1 for D (5 bases). This CDR3 comprises 14 residues. V was shortened by 3 bases and J by 6 bases, with 13 bases between the two germline ends. CDR1 and CDR2 from the germline V gene are ENHRY and SYGVKD. Here the CDR3 reads CAISDLSTVDTQYF. CDR3 bases: TGTGCCATCAGTGATCTTTCGACAGTGGATACGCAGTATTTT.

In its sample, this clonotype was seen many times. The V and J genes are TRBV2 and TRBJ2-5; D gene uncertain. The ends were cut back, 6 bases at V and 5 bases at J, with 13 bases in the middle. The CDR3 consists of 13 residues. CDR1 is SNHLY, CDR2 FYNNEI, per germline. CDR3 sequence: CASSMRNGETQYF. The CDR3 DNA reads as TGTGCCAGCAGCATGCGGAATGGGGAGACCCAGTACTTC.

This clonotype was detected ten times or more. V usage is TRBV20-1 and J usage is TRBJ2-3; D is undetermined. V lost 1 base and J lost 2, with 7 bases in between. Germline loops: CDR1 DFQATT, CDR2 SNEGSKA (reference sequence). The length of the CDR3 is 13 residues. This CDR3 reads CSARGTNTDTQYF. The CDR3 nucleotides are TGCAGTGCTAGAGGGACGAACACAGATACGCAGTATTTT.

This sequence joins TRBV7-9 and TRBJ2-1; 8 bases fit TRBD2. V lost 5 bases and J lost 5; bases outside the gene matches: 8. CDR3 size: 15 residues. Germline values: CDR1 SEHNR, CDR2 FQNEAQ (reference sequence). DNA for the CDR3: TGTGCCAGCAGCGGAAGTGGCGGGAGGAACAATGAGCAGTTCTTC. Amino acid sequence: CASSGSGGRNNEQFF.

This clonotype has only one observation. The V and J genes are TRBV18 and TRBJ1-1, with 8 positions matching TRBD1. V was pared by 3 bases and J by 1 base, with 4 bases of the junction left unmatched. Germline loops: CDR1 KGHSH, CDR2 LQKENI. This CDR3 spans 15 amino acids. CDR3 nucleotide sequence: TGTGCCAGCTCACCTGGACAGGGCCGGAACACTGAAGCTTTCTTT. It codes for CASSPGQGRNTEAFF.

The sample holds many counts of this clonotype. The J gene is TRBJ1-1, the V gene TRBV27; weak D call: TRBD1 (5 bases). Germline values: CDR1 MNHEY, CDR2 SMNVEV (reference sequence). CDR3 length: 15 amino acids. V shed 3 bases and J shed 1 base, with 12 bases lying between them. The CDR3 DNA reads as TGTGCCAGCAGTTTCGGCAGGGTGGAGAACACTGAAGCTTTCTTT. Residues: CASSFGRVENTEAFF.

This sequence joins TRBV5-1 and TRBJ2-5; possibly TRBD1 for D (6 bases). Trimming took off 4 bases at V and 2 bases at J, with 15 bases between the two ends. This CDR3 spans 15 amino acids. Germline V gene sequence: CDR1 SGHRS, CDR2 YFSETQ. The CDR3 is CASSKTAGVQETQYF. Written as DNA, the CDR3 is TGCGCCAGCAGCAAAACCGCAGGGGTGCAAGAGACCCAGTACTTC. The full variable domain, in which reference TRBV5-1 and TRBJ2-5 provide the parts outside the CDR3, is KAGVTQTPRYLIKTRGQQVTLSCSPISGHRSVSWYQQTPGQGLQFLFEYFSETQRNKGNFPGRFSGRQFSNSRSEMNVSTLELGDSALYLCASSKTAGVQETQYFGPGTRLLVL.

The CDR3 spells CASSRAYQETQYF. CDR3 bases: TGTGCCAGCAGCCGAGCCTACCAAGAGACCCAGTACTTC. The chain combines TRBV6-1 with TRBJ2-5; no reliable D call. Trimming removed 6 bases from V and 0 bases from J, with 8 bases in between. There are 13 residues in the CDR3. Germline V lookup: CDR1 MNHNS, CDR2 SASEGT.

This clonotype has a handful of counts. The V and J genes are TRBV20-1 and TRBJ2-1; 7 bases match TRBD2. The germline CDR1 and CDR2 sequences are DFQATT and SNEGSKA (reference sequence). V trimming: 1 base; J trimming: 9 bases; junction bases outside the gene matches: 0. The CDR3 sequence is 11 residues long. The CDR3 reads CSARGGGEQFF. For the CDR3, the DNA is TGCAGTGCTAGAGGCGGGGGTGAGCAGTTCTTC.

This clonotype was observed many times. The V call is TRBV3-1, the J call TRBJ1-1; unclear D gene. The CDR3 runs to 12 residues. Trimming removed 5 bases from V and 10 bases from J, with 14 bases in between. Germline assignment: CDR1 LGHDT and CDR2 YNNKEL (reference sequence). The CDR3 spells CASSLGNWRAFF. Here the CDR3 DNA reads TGTGCCAGCAGCTTAGGGAACTGGAGAGCTTTCTTT.

The V gene is TRBV27, the J gene TRBJ2-1; 9 nucleotides match TRBD1. The germline gives CDR1 MNHEY, CDR2 SMNVEV (reference sequence). The CDR3 loop spans 16 amino acids. The J segment lost 9 bases and the V segment lost 2 bases, leaving 11 bases of the junction unmatched. As DNA, the CDR3 is TGTGCCAGCAGTTTAGGGACAGGGATGTTCCACGGTGAGCAGTTCTTC. Protein sequence: CASSLGTGMFHGEQFF.

The chain uses TRBV18 and TRBJ1-5; D gene unclear. CDR1 and CDR2 from the germline V gene are KGHSH and LQKENI. The CDR3 runs to 13 residues. The V and J ends lost 2 bases and 4 bases respectively, with 6 bases between them. The CDR3 nucleotides are TGTGCCAGCTCACCAGTACAGAATCAGCCCCAGCATTTT. Protein product: CASSPVQNQPQHF.

Only a few counts were recorded for this clonotype. The rearrangement uses TRBV20-1 and TRBJ2-3; TRBD2 matches at 10 bases. The CDR3 length is 13 residues. Germline trimming cut 8 bases from V and 6 bases from J; bases unmatched to any gene: 8. Germline-derived CDR1 and CDR2 are DFQATT and SNEGSKA (reference sequence). The CDR3 nucleotides read TGCAGTCCCAGCGGGAGGGCGGCCGATACGCAGTATTTT. This sequence encodes CSPSGRAADTQYF.

This clonotype was detected only a few times. V and J are TRBV9 and TRBJ2-3; 7 nucleotides line up with TRBD1. The V gene's germline CDR1 is SGDLS and CDR2 YYNGEE. The trim removed 3 bases at V and 6 bases at J, leaving 10 bases unmatched. The CDR3 is 15 amino acids. The chain's CDR3 is CASSGAGTDFDTQYF. In DNA, the CDR3 is TGTGCCAGCAGCGGGGCCGGGACAGATTTTGATACGCAGTATTTT.

This clonotype was detected only a few times. The V call is TRBV20-1, the J call TRBJ2-3, with 7 bases lining up with TRBD2. The V segment lost 2 bases and the J segment 4 bases; nucleotides outside the gene matches: 6. The CDR3 runs to 14 residues. CDR1 DFQATT and CDR2 SNEGSKA come from the germline V gene (reference sequence). CDR3 residues: CSARSGRNSDTQYF. The CDR3 bases are TGCAGTGCTAGATCCGGGAGGAACTCAGATACGCAGTATTTT.

This clonotype was picked up many times. CDR3 sequence: CASSGVGLGKAGTSGYEQYF. The CDR3 region has the DNA TGTGCCAGCAGTGGGGTCGGGTTGGGGAAAGCCGGGACTAGCGGCTACGAGCAGTACTTC. The chain carries TRBV2 and TRBJ2-7; 11 positions match TRBD2. Looked up from germline, CDR1 is SNHLY and CDR2 is FYNNEI. V dropped 4 bases and J dropped 3; count of bases not matched to a gene: 20. The CDR3 covers 20 residues.

The gene calls are TRBV10-3 and TRBJ2-5; TRBD1 is a possible D gene (7 bases). Looked up from germline, CDR1 is ENHRY and CDR2 is SYGVKD. The CDR3 has 13 amino acids. The CDR3 loop reads CASRGTAEETQYF. The CDR3 DNA is TGTGCTAGCCGGGGGACAGCAGAAGAGACCCAGTACTTC.

For this clonotype: Compared with germline, one end of the junction differs, possibly owing to a read error. This chain joins TRBV18 and TRBJ2-3; 10 nucleotides match TRBD2. The CDR3 length is 16 residues. Germline lookup yields CDR1 KGHSH and CDR2 LQKENI. This chain's CDR3 is CAGSPDLAGASDTQYF. DNA of the CDR3: TGTGCCGGCTCACCTGACCTAGCGGGAGCCTCAGATACGCAGTATTTT.

This clonotype was seen only a few times. J is TRBJ2-2 and V is TRBV6-1; possibly TRBD1 or TRBD2 for D (6 bases each). The length of the CDR3 is 17 residues. Germline loops: CDR1 MNHNS, CDR2 SASEGT. The V gene lost 0 bases and the J gene lost 3 bases, with 14 bases spanning the gap. The CDR3: CASSEAGGQLYTGELFF. CDR3 nucleotides: TGTGCCAGCAGTGAAGCGGGAGGACAGTTGTACACCGGGGAGCTGTTTTTT.